The T cell receptor (beta chain) under discussion was sequenced for a study of T cell responses to AZD1222 COVID-19 vaccine. Study-level findings and limits: Mapped onto spike, vaccine-associated CD4 TCRs spanned it and were dominant at 160-218 and 743-854. Spike-specific TCR breadth and depth rose after two AZD1222 doses. Sampled repertoires all dated from after the peak T cell response.

Sequencing used immunoSEQ multiplex PCR; TCRdb keeps in-frame clones, though not all of them. The sample has approximately 150,000 clones; around 83% are singletons. Pooling covered second doses at about 4 or about 12 weeks. Trimming removed 8 bases from V and 8 bases from J; junction bases left unmatched: 5. The CDR3 totals 12 residues. Germline V gene data show CDR1 as SGHNT and CDR2 as YENEEA. Details on this clone: Its antigen remains unknown.

The TCR was taken from an adult who received the AZD1222 COVID-19 vaccine. This material consisted of peripheral blood, taken 28 days after the second AZD1222 dose. The chain couples TRBV11-3 to TRBJ2-7; TRBD2 matches 11 bases. CDR3 DNA: TGTGCCAGCTCAGGACTAGCGGGCCAGCAGTACTTC. It translates to CASSGLAGQQYF.